This T cell receptor beta chain emerged from a study of blood T cells in healthy people across ages. On this clonotype itself: Its antigen is currently unknown.

This CDR3 spans 12 amino acids. The germline CDR1 and CDR2 sequences are SQVTM and ANQGSEA. V was pared by 3 bases and J by 10 bases, with 13 bases between. Overall study results and limits: Aged donors had fewer naive CD4+ cells and lower diversity than long-lived donors.

Alongside a J-beta primer mix, a sample-barcoded 5' primer served in a second PCR lasting about 6 to 11 cycles. TCRdb re-analysed the 5' RACE reads in MiXCR, keeping a single row per CDR3 protein. This table holds roughly 680,000 distinct CDR3 sequences, more than 40% found once. The source material was blood. The receptor's source is a woman aged 60-70 years in good health. V usage is TRBV29-1 and J usage is TRBJ2-1; D is uncertain. CDR3 residues: CSVEQVPYEQFF. The CDR3 DNA reads as TGCAGCGTTGAGCAAGTCCCCTACGAGCAGTTCTTC.